This paragraph reports one TCR beta chain. Antigen unknown. This may be a read error, as it is one base from a much larger clone. The data originate from a study of CD8+CD57+ T cells in acquired aplastic anemia. Per the germline V gene, CDR1 is SGDLS and CDR2 is YYNGEE. Trimming stripped 4 bases from V and 4 bases from J, with 14 bases between. This CDR3 spans 14 amino acids. General study points: Controls did not differ significantly from patients in CD8+ Simpson's diversity.

For CDR3 and TCR beta VDJ profiling, genomic DNA was the template used. TCRdb passed the reads through MiXCR, listing each CDR3 protein once. Of 450,000 to 600,000 distinct CDR3 sequences listed, around 30% are singletons. It was patients with CD8+CD57+ cell expansion by flow cytometry who were chosen for sequencing. The origin of this receptor is a human donor with aplastic anemia. The sequenced sample consisted of sorted CD4+, CD8+, or CD8+CD57+ T cells (not recorded which) from PBMCs. The chain recombines TRBV9 with TRBJ1-2, with D perhaps matching TRBD1 (6 bases). The CDR3 protein is CASSRADRSYGYTF. In nucleotides, the CDR3 is TGTGCCAGCAGCCGAGCCGACAGGTCCTATGGCTACACCTTC.